The T cell receptor beta chain under discussion was sequenced for a study of technical replicates of blood from a few donors (dated by TCRdb to the late 2010s). This clone was found once. The antigen it recognizes is unknown. It has no much larger one-base neighbor in the sample; base qualities were not kept. CDR3 length: 15 amino acids, cysteine to phenylalanine. Only the CDR3 DNA is retained, 45 bases long and in frame from the first base. The CDR1 and CDR2 encoded by the germline V gene (reference sequence) are LNHDA and SQIVND. Compared with germline, V lacks 5 bases and J lacks 1 base; bases without a gene match: 5. Library preparation employed the immunoSEQ multiplex PCR assay. The table was pulled from immuneACCESS by TCRdb, which kept in-frame rearrangements only. Such tables lose some clones; where checked, under half of the loss comes from unresolved V genes, and the rest has no known cause. Recorded for this sample are 65,000 to 85,000 clones; about nine tenths of them occurred a single time. The ten most abundant clones make up 0.3% to 0.45% of the sample.

The sample comprised T cells isolated from PBMCs. The receptor comes from a human donor in good health. Recombination joined TRBV19 with TRBJ1-2; 9 middle bases align to TRBD1. The DNA is as follows: TGTGCCAGTAGTCCAGGGACAGGGAGTAACTATGGCTACACCTTC. Its coded protein is CASSPGTGSNYGYTF.